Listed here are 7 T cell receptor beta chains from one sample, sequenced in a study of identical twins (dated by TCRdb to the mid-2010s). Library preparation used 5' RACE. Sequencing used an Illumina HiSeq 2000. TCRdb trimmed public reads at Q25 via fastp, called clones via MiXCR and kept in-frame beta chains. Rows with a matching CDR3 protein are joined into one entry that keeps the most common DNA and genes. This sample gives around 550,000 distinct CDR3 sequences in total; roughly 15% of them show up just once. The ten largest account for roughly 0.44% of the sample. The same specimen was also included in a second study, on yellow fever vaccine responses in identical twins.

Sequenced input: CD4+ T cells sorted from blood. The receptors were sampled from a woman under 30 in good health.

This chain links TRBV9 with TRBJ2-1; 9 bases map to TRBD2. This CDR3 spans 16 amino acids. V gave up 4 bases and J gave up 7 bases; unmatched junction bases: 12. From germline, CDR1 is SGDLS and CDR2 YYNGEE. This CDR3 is CASSKQTSGLANEQFF. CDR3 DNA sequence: TGTGCCAGCAGCAAACAGACCTCGGGACTAGCAAATGAGCAGTTCTTC.

Here the CDR3 reads CSARGQGGGYGYTF. The CDR3, as DNA: TGCAGTGCTAGAGGGCAGGGAGGCGGCTATGGCTACACCTTC. V and J are TRBV20-1 and TRBJ1-2, with D maybe TRBD1 (5 bases). Trimming pared 1 base from V and 4 bases from J, leaving 13 bases between. CDR3 size: 14 residues. Germline CDR1 reads DFQATT; CDR2 reads SNEGSKA (reference sequence).

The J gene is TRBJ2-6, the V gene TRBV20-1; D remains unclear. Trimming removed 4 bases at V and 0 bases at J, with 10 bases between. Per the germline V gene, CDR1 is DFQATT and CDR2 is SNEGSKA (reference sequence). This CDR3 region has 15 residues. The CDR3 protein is CSATPVGSGANVLTF. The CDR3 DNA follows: TGCAGTGCTACCCCGGTCGGCTCTGGGGCCAACGTCCTGACTTTC.

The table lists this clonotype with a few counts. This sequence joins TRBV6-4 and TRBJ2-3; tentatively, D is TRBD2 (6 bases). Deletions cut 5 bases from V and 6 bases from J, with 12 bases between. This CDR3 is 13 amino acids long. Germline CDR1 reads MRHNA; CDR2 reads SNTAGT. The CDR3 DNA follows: TGTGCCAGCAGTTTATCCCGGGGGGATACGCAGTATTTT. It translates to CASSLSRGDTQYF.

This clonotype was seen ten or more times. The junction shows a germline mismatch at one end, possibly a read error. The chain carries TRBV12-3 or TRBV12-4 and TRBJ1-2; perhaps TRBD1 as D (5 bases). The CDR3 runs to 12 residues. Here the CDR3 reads CASSLATVLAPF. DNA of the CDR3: TGTGCCAGCAGTTTAGCGACAGTGTTGGCCCCCTTC.

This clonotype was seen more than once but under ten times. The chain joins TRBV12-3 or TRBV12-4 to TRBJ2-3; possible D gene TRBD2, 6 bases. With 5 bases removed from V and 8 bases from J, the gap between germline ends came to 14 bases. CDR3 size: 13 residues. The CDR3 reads CASSAQTTSTQYF. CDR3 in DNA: TGTGCCAGCAGTGCACAAACGACTAGTACGCAGTATTTT.

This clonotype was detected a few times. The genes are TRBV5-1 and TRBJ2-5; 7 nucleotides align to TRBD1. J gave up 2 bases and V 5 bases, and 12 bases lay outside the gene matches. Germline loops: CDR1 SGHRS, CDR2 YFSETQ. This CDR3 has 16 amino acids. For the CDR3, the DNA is TGCGCCAGCAGTCGGCCCCCTGGGACAGATCAAGAGACCCAGTACTTC. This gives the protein CASSRPPGTDQETQYF.